The next 27 T cell receptor beta chains were all read from a single sample in a study of tumor and adjacent non-tumor tissue in lung cancer. No cell sorting was done before RNA was extracted from the tissue. Distant lung tissue was collected more than 3 cm away from the tumor edge. TCRbeta libraries were built with three rounds of nested PCR, modified from ARM-PCR. TCRdb itself ran the multiplex PCR reads through MiXCR, one entry per CDR3 protein. Of about 67,000 distinct CDR3 sequences in the sample, roughly 77% were seen once. Sequencing was performed on distant non-tumor lung tissue. These receptor sequences come from a man aged 55 to 70 with non-small cell lung cancer.

With respect to this clonotype: Germline and junction disagree at one end, which may indicate a read error. This chain uses TRBV11-1 with TRBJ2-2; TRBD2 aligns across 8 bases. The CDR3 extends over 14 amino acids. CDR1 SGHAT and CDR2 FQDESV come from the germline V gene (reference sequence). CDR3 sequence: CVSCYTSGSGELFF. The CDR3 DNA follows: TGTGTCAGCTGCTATACTAGCGGCAGCGGGGAGCTGTTTTTT.

A few counts support this clonotype. V and J are TRBV12-3 or TRBV12-4 and TRBJ2-5; D remains unclear. CDR3 length: 13 residues. V gave up 6 bases and J gave up 3 bases, with 11 bases separating them. The chain's CDR3 is CASSLSPEETQYF. Written as DNA, the CDR3 is TGTGCCAGCAGCTTGAGTCCCGAAGAGACCCAGTACTTC.

About this clonotype itself: A read error is possible here, since a much larger clone lies one base away. V usage is TRBV21-1 and J usage is TRBJ1-6. TRBV21-1 is a pseudogene. CDR3 length equals 16 residues. The CDR3 nucleotides are TGTGCCAGCAGCAAACGGAACGGGAGATTGAATTCACCCCTCCACTTT. Its protein is CASSKRNGRLNSPLHF.

Comments on this clonotype: A junction end diverges from the germline sequence, so it may reflect a read error. V is TRBV7-9 and J is TRBJ2-5; a weak D match, TRBD2 (5 bases). CDR1 is SEHNR, CDR2 FQNEAQ, per germline (reference sequence). This CDR3 spans 12 amino acids. CDR3 bases: TGTGCCAACAGCTTAGGCTCGGAGGCCCAGTACTTC. Translation: CANSLGSEAQYF.

The V gene is TRBV6-1, the J gene TRBJ2-1, with TRBD2 identical over 8 bases. Germline V gene lookup returns CDR1 MNHNS and CDR2 SASEGT. The junction had 12 bases not matched to a gene; V was cut back by 7 bases and J by 7 bases. This CDR3 is 15 amino acids long. CDR3 sequence reads: CASNATSARGNEQFF. CDR3 coding DNA: TGTGCCAGCAATGCGACTAGCGCCAGGGGAAATGAGCAGTTCTTC.

The table lists this clonotype with a few counts. A much larger clone lies one base from this, so it may be a read error. This chain uses TRBV20-1 with TRBJ2-7; TRBD2 aligns across 12 bases. Germline trimming cut 2 bases from V and 1 base from J; bases unmatched to any gene: 15. The CDR3 totals 19 residues. In germline, CDR1 is DFQATT, CDR2 SNEGSKA (reference sequence). The CDR3, as DNA: TGCAGTGCTAGATCCAGGGACAAGGCGACTAGCGGGAGTTCCTACGAGCAGTACTTC. This translates into CSARSRDKATSGSSYEQYF.

In the case of this clonotype: A clone one base away is much larger, so this may be a read error. J is TRBJ2-3 and V is TRBV30; the D is unclear. The CDR3 spans 10 residues. Germline V gene sequence: CDR1 GTSNPN, CDR2 SVGIG (reference sequence). Trimming shortened V by 3 bases and J by 5 bases, and 3 bases separated the two germline ends. CDR3 sequence (DNA): TGTGCCTGGAGGAGAGATACGCAGTATTTT. The encoded protein is CAWRRDTQYF.

To note about this clonotype: This likely comes from a read error, as the CDR3 has no conserved phenylalanine or tryptophan at its end. The V call is TRBV12-3 or TRBV12-4, the J call TRBJ1-5; no clear D. The ends were cut back, 6 bases at V and 0 bases at J, with 15 bases in the middle. CDR3 size: 16 residues. CDR3 sequence (DNA): TGTGCCAGCAGCCCGCCGGTCAAATATAGCAATCAGCCCCAGCATCTA. Amino acids: CASSPPVKYSNQPQHL.

The rearrangement uses TRBV6-5 and TRBJ2-7; 7 nucleotides agree with TRBD2. CDR1 is MNHEY and CDR2 is SVGAGI in the germline V gene. The CDR3 is 15 amino acids. The V segment lost 11 bases and the J segment 6 bases; nucleotides outside the gene matches: 19. The CDR3 here is CAGCYSMRETAEQYF. In DNA form, the CDR3 reads TGTGCCGGCTGTTACTCGATGCGGGAGACGGCCGAGCAGTACTTC.

The chain recombines TRBV28 with TRBJ2-3; the match to TRBD2 covers 8 bases. Trimming at V came to 3 bases and at J to 12 bases, leaving 11 bases not matched to a gene. This CDR3 is 14 amino acids long. The V gene's germline CDR1 is MDHEN and CDR2 SYDVKM. CDR3 in amino acids: CASSFLAGTDIQYF. CDR3 nucleotide sequence: TGTGCCAGCAGTTTCCTAGCGGGCACAGATATTCAGTATTTT. The full variable domain, its missing parts supplied by reference TRBV28 and TRBJ2-3, is DVKVTQSSRYLVKRTGEKVFLECVQDMDHENMFWYRQDPGLGLRLIYFSYDVKMKEKGDIPEGYSVSREKKERFSLILESASTNQTSMYLCASSFLAGTDIQYFGPGTRLTVL.

This clonotype has only one observation. The V gene is TRBV2, the J gene TRBJ2-7, with 7 bases that match TRBD2. The germline V gene encodes CDR1 SNHLY and CDR2 FYNNEI. This CDR3 has 11 residues. The CDR3 nucleotides read TGTACTAGCGAGAGAACCTGGGAGCAGTACTTC. Protein sequence: CTSERTWEQYF.

Of note for this clonotype: The junction shows a germline mismatch at one end, possibly a read error. The rearrangement joins TRBV4-2 to TRBJ1-3; TRBD1 agrees at 7 bases. The germline gives CDR1 LGHNA, CDR2 YNFKEQ. This CDR3 region has 15 residues. The chain's CDR3 is CTSSQTQGSGNNIYF. DNA of the CDR3: TGTACCAGCAGCCAAACACAGGGGTCTGGTAACAACATATATTTT.

About this clonotype itself: One end of the junction fails to match germline, which may point to a read error. V gene TRBV11-1 combines with J gene TRBJ2-1; weak D call: TRBD2 (6 bases). Germline CDR1 SGHAT, CDR2 FQDESV (reference sequence). This CDR3 has 15 residues. CDR3 sequence: CASSLWTIGSNEQIF. In DNA form, the CDR3 reads TGTGCCAGCAGCCTGTGGACTATCGGGAGCAATGAGCAGATCTTC. The full variable domain, rest sourced from reference TRBV11-1 and TRBJ2-1, is EAEVAQSPRYKITEKSQAVAFWCDPISGHATLYWYRQILGQGPELLVQFQDESVVDDSQLPKDRFSAERLKGVDSTLKIQPAELGDSAMYLCASSLWTIGSNEQIFGPGTRLTVL.

The chain uses TRBV6-5 and TRBJ2-2; TRBD2 agrees at 8 bases. The CDR3 length is 16 residues. J was trimmed by 15 bases and V by 5 bases; bases with no gene match: 20. Germline lookup yields CDR1 MNHEY and CDR2 SVGAGI. The CDR3 spells CASSLSGTGGTGDLFF. In nucleotides, the CDR3 is TGTGCCAGCAGTCTTAGCGGGACGGGAGGCACCGGGGACTTGTTTTTT.

On this clonotype itself: One end of the junction varies from germline; a read error may be responsible. This chain uses TRBV29-1 with TRBJ2-5; D possibly matches TRBD1 or TRBD2 (6 bases each). The germline V gene has CDR1 SQVTM and CDR2 ANQGSEA. The CDR3 extends over 13 amino acids. CDR3 sequence reads: CSVADRHQEAQYF. CDR3 coding DNA: TGTAGCGTAGCGGACAGACACCAAGAGGCCCAGTACTTC. Full variable domain (remainder filled in from reference TRBV29-1 and TRBJ2-5): SAVISQKPSRDICQRGTSLTIQCQVDSQVTMMFWYRQQPGQSLTLIATANQGSEATYESGFVIDKFPISRPNLTFSTLTVSNMSPEDSSIYLCSVADRHQEAQYFGPGTRLLVL.

Worth noting for this clonotype: A read error may account for a junction end that differs from germline. The rearrangement uses TRBV6-5 and TRBJ2-7, with D uncertain. The germline V gene has CDR1 MNHEY and CDR2 SVGAGI. The CDR3 consists of 13 residues. As DNA, the CDR3 is TGTGCCAGCTCGGGCTTGTTCCCCTACGAGCACTATTTC. It encodes CASSGLFPYEHYF.

Regarding this clonotype: One end of the junction does not line up with germline, which may come from a read error. The rearrangement links TRBV5-4 to TRBJ2-3, with D unresolved. Germline lookup yields CDR1 SGHNT and CDR2 YYREEE (reference sequence). CDR3 size: 11 residues. The CDR3 sequence: CASSLDGYAVF. The CDR3 region has the DNA TGTGCCAGCAGCCTTGACGGATACGCAGTATTT.

Worth noting for this clonotype: Germline and junction disagree at one end, which may indicate a read error. The chain uses TRBV11-1 and TRBJ2-1; D is uncertain. The CDR3 has 15 amino acids. Germline values: CDR1 SGHAT, CDR2 FQDESV (reference sequence). CDR3 nucleotide sequence: TGTGCCACCAGCCCAACTACCGGTCTGTACAATGAGCAGTTCTTC. This encodes CATSPTTGLYNEQFF.

V usage is TRBV6-1 and J usage is TRBJ2-1, with 8 nucleotides matching TRBD2. Germline V gene sequence: CDR1 MNHNS, CDR2 SASEGT. V shed 3 bases, J shed 12 bases, and the junction held 16 bases outside the gene matches. This CDR3 contains 16 residues. CDR3 loop: CASSDRTSRRFGVQFF. The CDR3 DNA follows: TGTGCCAGCAGTGACAGGACTAGCAGGAGATTCGGTGTGCAGTTCTTC.

As concerns this clonotype: The conserved phenylalanine or tryptophan is not found at the CDR3 terminus, so this likely reflects a read error. The genes are TRBV11-1 and TRBJ2-5, with a possible D match to TRBD2 (5 bases). Germline CDR1 is SGHAT and CDR2 is FQDESV (reference sequence). CDR3 size: 14 residues. CDR3 amino acids: CTSGKDTYQETQYY. The CDR3, as DNA: TGTACCAGCGGCAAAGACACGTACCAAGAGACCCAGTACTAC.

This clonotype was counted once. The junction departs from the called germline gene at one end, perhaps through a read error. The chain employs TRBV29-1 and TRBJ1-1, with D maybe TRBD1 (5 bases). The CDR3 is made up of 15 amino acids. Germline CDR1 SQVTM, CDR2 ANQGSEA. DNA of the CDR3: TGCAGCGTTGAGGTGCCACGGGGGTTGGTCACTGAAGCTTTCTTC. Its translation is CSVEVPRGLVTEAFF.

A note on this clonotype: Germline and junction disagree at one end, which may indicate a read error. The chain employs TRBV6-5 and TRBJ2-2; the match to TRBD2 covers 8 bases. The CDR3 contains 16 residues. Per germline, CDR1 MNHEY and CDR2 SVGAGI. In DNA form, the CDR3 reads TGTGCCAGCACTCTTAGCGGGACGGGAGGCACCGGGGAGCAGTTTTTT. Its translation: CASTLSGTGGTGEQFF.

Comment on this clonotype: Its ends do not fully match the called genes, so a read error is possible. J is TRBJ2-2 and V is TRBV6-4; the D gene is possibly TRBD2 (5 bases). The CDR3 runs to 13 residues. The germline V gene encodes CDR1 MRHNA and CDR2 SNTAGT. This chain's CDR3 is CDSSDSSFRELLF. The CDR3 DNA follows: TGTGACAGCAGTGACTCTTCTTTTAGGGAGCTGTTATTT.

About this clonotype: Germline and junction disagree at one end, which may indicate a read error. The rearrangement joins TRBV4-1 to TRBJ2-1; 7 nucleotides agree with TRBD1. Germline CDR1 reads MGHRA; CDR2 reads YSYEKL. The CDR3 contains 14 residues. The CDR3 DNA reads TGCGCCAGCAGCCCAGGGGGTAACTACAATGAACAGTTCTTC. Amino acids: CASSPGGNYNEQFF.

This clonotype was seen a handful of times. A read error may account for a junction end that differs from germline. This rearrangement joins TRBV29-1 to TRBJ2-5; possible D gene TRBD1, 5 bases. CDR3 length: 13 residues. Germline assignment: CDR1 SQVTM and CDR2 ANQGSEA. In DNA form, the CDR3 reads TGCTGCGTTGAAACAGGTGTACAAGCGACACAGTACTTC. Translation: CCVETGVQATQYF.

This chain links TRBV20-1 with TRBJ1-5; maybe TRBD1 (6 bases). The CDR3 contains 13 residues. V shed 3 bases and J shed 9 bases, with 15 bases lying between them. Germline CDR1 is DFQATT and CDR2 is SNEGSKA (reference sequence). The CDR3 bases are TGCAGTGCTAGCACAGGGTTAGATCGGCCCCAGCATTTT. Amino acids: CSASTGLDRPQHF.

Worth noting for this clonotype: This CDR3 fails to terminate in the conserved phenylalanine or tryptophan, so it likely reflects a read error. The V gene is TRBV11-2, the J gene TRBJ2-1, with D maybe TRBD2 (5 bases). Germline CDR1 and CDR2: SGHAT and FQNNGV. Trimming pared 5 bases from V and 5 bases from J, leaving 22 bases between. This CDR3 contains 17 residues. The CDR3 nucleotides are TGTGCCAGCAGCCGTGGGCGCAACAGTGGGAGCAACAATGAGCAGTTCGTC. Translation: CASSRGRNSGSNNEQFV.